A single sample gave rise to the 25 T cell receptor beta chains below, sequenced in a study of cytotoxic CD8 clonotypes in ibrutinib-treated CLL. The table came from immunoSEQ multiplex PCR; TCRdb's copy has only in-frame clones and leaves some out. The sample has about 140,000 clones, around 93% seen once. Sequenced here: PBMCs, sampled after 12 months of ibrutinib treatment. Receptors originate from a human donor with chronic lymphocytic leukemia.

The chain is built from TRBV9 and TRBJ2-7; D perhaps matches TRBD1 (6 bases). The CDR3 is 13 amino acids. Per the germline V gene, CDR1 is SGDLS and CDR2 is YYNGEE. Trimming took 4 bases from V and 3 from J, leaving 11 bases between them. The CDR3 reads CASSPQGNYEQYF. The CDR3 bases are TGTGCCAGCAGCCCCCAGGGGAACTACGAGCAGTACTTC.

This chain links TRBV6-6 with TRBJ2-7; D ambiguous. The CDR3 length is 12 residues. Germline CDR1 is MNHNY and CDR2 is SVGAGI (reference sequence). V lost 0 bases and J 3 bases, leaving 3 bases between the germline ends. The CDR3 region is CASSYSSYEQYF. In DNA, the CDR3 is TGTGCCAGCAGTTACTCTAGCTACGAGCAGTACTTC.

This chain links TRBV2 with TRBJ2-7, with 7 positions matching TRBD1. The CDR3 is 13 amino acids. CDR1 and CDR2 from the germline V gene are SNHLY and FYNNEI. The junction had 6 bases not matched to a gene; V was cut back by 5 bases and J by 5 bases. The CDR3 reads CASSRGQEHEQYF. CDR3 nucleotides: TGTGCCAGCAGTCGAGGACAGGAGCACGAGCAGTACTTC.

V usage is TRBV29-1 and J usage is TRBJ1-4; D gene ambiguous. Trimming cost V 4 bases and J 8 bases, with 11 bases left between them. The V gene's germline CDR1 is SQVTM and CDR2 ANQGSEA. This CDR3 comprises 12 residues. For the CDR3, the DNA is TGCAGCGTTGGGCAGCTGGGGGAAAAACTGTTTTTT. It codes for CSVGQLGEKLFF.

V is TRBV7-6 and J is TRBJ2-3, with D hard to call. Trimming left V 6 bases short and J 1 base short, with 8 bases between. The germline CDR1 and CDR2 sequences are SGHVS and FNYEAQ. The length of the CDR3 is 13 residues. Here the CDR3 DNA reads TGTGCCAGCAGACTTGGGGGCACAGATACGCAGTATTTT. This translates into CASRLGGTDTQYF.

V and J are TRBV7-3 and TRBJ2-6; TRBD2 aligns across 11 bases. Germline-derived CDR1 and CDR2 are SGHTA and FQGTGA. CDR3 length: 19 residues. V lost 4 bases and J lost 4; bases outside the gene matches: 12. CDR3 region: CASSSRLAGLSPGANVLTF. In DNA, the CDR3 is TGTGCCAGCAGCTCCCGACTAGCGGGATTATCGCCCGGGGCCAACGTCCTGACTTTC. Drawing the rest from reference TRBV7-3 and TRBJ2-6, the complete variable domain is GAGVSQTPSNKVTEKGKYVELRCDPISGHTALYWYRQSLGQGPEFLIYFQGTGAADDSGLPNDRFFAVRPEGSVSTLKIQRTERGDSAVYLCASSSRLAGLSPGANVLTFGAGSRLTVL.

The V and J genes are TRBV7-6 and TRBJ1-5; 7 positions match TRBD1. The germline V gene encodes CDR1 SGHVS and CDR2 FNYEAQ. Trimming at V came to 5 bases and at J to 4 bases, leaving 5 bases not matched to a gene. The CDR3 has 14 residues. CDR3 region: CASSPDRENQPQHF. Written as DNA, the CDR3 is TGTGCCAGCAGCCCCGACAGGGAGAATCAGCCCCAGCATTTT. The complete variable domain, with remaining parts taken from reference TRBV7-6 and TRBJ1-5, reads GAGVSQSPRYKVTKRGQDVALRCDPISGHVSLYWYRQALGQGPEFLTYFNYEAQQDKSGLPNDRFSAERPEGSISTLTIQRTEQRDSAMYRCASSPDRENQPQHFGDGTRLSIL.

This sequence joins TRBV21-1 and TRBJ2-7. TRBV21-1 counts as a pseudogene. The CDR3 has 15 amino acids. CDR3 bases: TGTGCCAGCAGCAAAGGTGTGGGGGAGCGGTACGAGCAGTACTTC. Protein sequence: CASSKGVGERYEQYF.

The chain has TRBV7-2 and TRBJ2-7, with D possibly matching TRBD1 (6 bases). Looked up from germline, CDR1 is SGHTA and CDR2 is FQGNSA. With 4 bases removed from V and 4 bases from J, the gap between germline ends came to 14 bases. The CDR3 runs to 14 residues. The CDR3 sequence is CASSSDRSLYEQYF. The DNA for the CDR3 is TGTGCCAGCAGCTCGGACAGATCTCTTTACGAGCAGTACTTC.

The rearrangement uses TRBV27 and TRBJ1-2; 7 nucleotides match TRBD1. There are 14 residues in the CDR3. Germline V gene data show CDR1 as MNHEY and CDR2 as SMNVEV (reference sequence). V dropped 0 bases and J dropped 7; count of bases not matched to a gene: 5. CDR3 nucleotides: TGTGCCAGCAGTTTATCGGAGGGGGCCCTTGGCTACACCTTC. Translation: CASSLSEGALGYTF.

As to this clone: This sample also contains other DNA sequences that code for the same CDR3. V and J are TRBV9 and TRBJ1-3; TRBD1 aligns across 8 bases. The CDR3 has 13 amino acids. J lost 4 bases, V lost 3 bases, and 0 bases had no gene match. The V gene's germline CDR1 is SGDLS and CDR2 YYNGEE. CDR3 coding DNA: TGTGCCAGCAGCGGGACAGGGGGAAACACCATATATTTT. Amino acid sequence: CASSGTGGNTIYF.

This rearrangement joins TRBV4-1 to TRBJ2-7; TRBD1 aligns across 7 bases. V dropped 1 base and J dropped 5; count of bases not matched to a gene: 2. The CDR3 totals 13 residues. Per germline, CDR1 MGHRA and CDR2 YSYEKL. The CDR3 loop reads CASSQGGGDEQYF. The CDR3 nucleotides read TGCGCCAGCAGCCAAGGAGGGGGCGACGAGCAGTACTTC.

This sequence joins TRBV28 and TRBJ2-7, with TRBD2 matching 10 bases. CDR3 length equals 15 residues. J lost 9 bases, V lost 2 bases, and 10 bases had no gene match. Germline CDR1 MDHEN, CDR2 SYDVKM. As DNA, the CDR3 is TGTGCCAGCAGTTTAGCGGCTAGCGGGAGTTATGGGCAGTACTTC. Translation: CASSLAASGSYGQYF.

This chain uses TRBV7-8 with TRBJ2-7; unclear D gene. Germline CDR1 is SGHVS and CDR2 is FQNEAQ. The CDR3 extends over 11 amino acids. With 5 bases removed from V and 3 bases from J, the gap between germline ends came to 5 bases. In DNA form, the CDR3 reads TGTGCCAGCAGCCCATACTACGAGCAGTACTTC. Encoded protein: CASSPYYEQYF.

The chain employs TRBV15 and TRBJ2-7; TRBD1 matches 7 bases. The V gene end was trimmed by 0 bases and the J gene end by 5 bases; junction bases not matched to a gene: 7. CDR1 is LNHNV, CDR2 YYDKDF, per germline (reference sequence). This CDR3 has 15 amino acids. CDR3 sequence: CATSRDPGQTDEQYF. DNA of the CDR3: TGTGCCACCAGCAGAGATCCGGGACAGACGGACGAGCAGTACTTC.

This chain joins TRBV19 and TRBJ1-1; TRBD1 aligns across 11 bases. V shed 5 bases, J shed 6 bases, and the junction held 8 bases outside the gene matches. CDR1 is LNHDA and CDR2 is SQIVND in the germline V gene (reference sequence). The CDR3 is made up of 15 amino acids. CDR3 coding DNA: TGTGCCAGTAGTTTAGGACAGGGGGCGTACTCTGAAGCTTTCTTT. It encodes CASSLGQGAYSEAFF.

The genes are TRBV9 and TRBJ2-1; 9 nucleotides line up with TRBD2. CDR3 size: 15 residues. Germline assignment: CDR1 SGDLS and CDR2 YYNGEE. Trimming removed 4 bases from V and 3 bases from J; junction bases left unmatched: 5. The CDR3 region has the DNA TGTGCCAGCAGCAACCTAGCGGGGATCTACAATGAGCAGTTCTTC. It codes for CASSNLAGIYNEQFF.

The rearrangement joins TRBV19 to TRBJ1-1; D gene ambiguous. This CDR3 comprises 14 residues. Germline CDR1 reads LNHDA; CDR2 reads SQIVND (reference sequence). V lost 3 bases to trimming and J lost 1 base, with 9 bases between them. CDR3 loop: CASSIGIGNTEAFF. For the CDR3, the DNA is TGTGCCAGTAGTATCGGTATAGGGAACACTGAAGCTTTCTTT.

The chain couples TRBV2 to TRBJ2-5; possible D gene TRBD1, 6 bases. Looked up from germline, CDR1 is SNHLY and CDR2 is FYNNEI. The V end lost 8 bases, the J end lost 1 base, and 11 bases lay between the germline ends. There are 13 residues in the CDR3. The CDR3 region has the DNA TGTGCCAGCGGGACAAACTCCCAAGAGACCCAGTACTTC. Encoded protein: CASGTNSQETQYF.

The chain has TRBV28 and TRBJ2-7, with D possibly matching TRBD2 (5 bases). The CDR3 has 12 residues. With 8 bases removed from V and 0 bases from J, the gap between germline ends came to 8 bases. Germline lookup yields CDR1 MDHEN and CDR2 SYDVKM. CDR3 nucleotides: TGTGCCAGCGGAGGCTTCTCCTACGAGCAGTACTTC. Translation gives CASGGFSYEQYF.

This rearrangement joins TRBV6-5 to TRBJ2-2; D uncertain. Per germline, CDR1 MNHEY and CDR2 SVGAGI. This CDR3 is built from 14 residues. The V end lost 2 bases, the J end lost 4 bases, and 8 bases lay between the germline ends. Written as DNA, the CDR3 is TGTGCCAGCAGTTACGGCAGACTCACCGGGGAGCTGTTTTTT. This codes for CASSYGRLTGELFF.

The chain employs TRBV7-2 and TRBJ2-1, with 13 bases lining up with TRBD2. Looked up from germline, CDR1 is SGHTA and CDR2 is FQGNSA. There are 16 residues in the CDR3. V shed 1 base, J shed 10 bases, and the junction held 7 bases outside the gene matches. The CDR3 is CASSLGWTSGSGEQFF. The CDR3 nucleotides read TGTGCCAGCAGCTTAGGATGGACTAGCGGGAGCGGGGAGCAGTTCTTC.

The rearrangement joins TRBV27 to TRBJ2-3, with 8 bases aligning to TRBD2. With 5 bases clipped from V and 5 bases from J, the junction kept 9 bases outside the gene matches. The length of the CDR3 is 15 residues. The germline gives CDR1 MNHEY, CDR2 SMNVEV (reference sequence). CDR3 loop: CASSTQRELKDTQYF. The CDR3 DNA is TGTGCCAGCAGTACCCAGCGGGAGCTGAAAGATACGCAGTATTTT.

The chain recombines TRBV6-5 with TRBJ2-5; TRBD1 or TRBD2 may be the D gene (5 bases each). V lost 0 bases, J lost 5 bases, and 13 bases lay in between. Per the germline V gene, CDR1 is MNHEY and CDR2 is SVGAGI. CDR3 length: 15 residues. CDR3 protein: CASSYSGSWGETQYF. The DNA for the CDR3 is TGTGCCAGCAGTTACTCCGGCTCGTGGGGGGAGACCCAGTACTTC.

The chain has TRBV29-1 and TRBJ2-7; TRBD2 aligns across 12 bases. The germline V gene encodes CDR1 SQVTM and CDR2 ANQGSEA. This CDR3 has 15 amino acids. V dropped 6 bases and J dropped 3; count of bases not matched to a gene: 9. CDR3 in DNA: TGCAGCGTGCGCGCTAGCGGGAGGGGGGTCTACGAGCAGTACTTC. Translated: CSVRASGRGVYEQYF.